This is a list of T cell receptor beta chains from one sample in a study of vaccination and CD4 T cells after COVID-19. The antigens these receptors bind are not known. MiXCR, run by TCRdb on the PCR reads, gives a single entry per CDR3 protein. The table lists approximately 20,000 distinct CDR3 sequences, 40% to 50% of them singletons. This sample comprised CD4+ T cells from blood, cultured in vitro, obtained before SARS-CoV-2 vaccination. Receptor source: a human donor who had recovered from COVID-19. Both conserved end residues are part of each CDR3. The order of the fields is V gene, J gene, D gene, clone size, CDR3 DNA, CDR3 protein. D genes are given only for firm matches. Clone size is stated in some rows and not others, as once, few, many or a class when expanded.

>TRBV19|TRBJ2-7|NA|few
TGTGCCAGTAGTCATGAAGGGACGCCTACCTACGAGCAGTACTTC
CASSHEGTPTYEQYF
>TRBV20-1|TRBJ1-2|TRBD1|few
TGCAGTGCTAGAAGGCAGGGGGCAATTAACTATGGCTACACCTTC
CSARRQGAINYGYTF
>TRBV7-9|TRBJ2-7|NA|once
TGTGCCAGCAGCTTGACTCAGGGCGACTACGAGCAGTACTTC
CASSLTQGDYEQYF
>TRBV7-2|TRBJ1-6|NA|NA
TGTGCCAGCAGCTTAGAGCCCGTGAGGGGATCACCCCTCCACTTT
CASSLEPVRGSPLHF
>TRBV5-5|TRBJ1-6|NA|NA
TGTGCCAGCAGCCTGGCAGGCTCTTCACCCCTCCACTTT
CASSLAGSSPLHF
>TRBV12-3/TRBV12-4|TRBJ2-5|NA|medium-sized
TGTGCCAGCAGTTTACACCCCCAAGAGACCCAGTACTTC
CASSLHPQETQYF
>TRBV6-5|TRBJ2-1|NA|once
TGTGCCAGCAGTTACTCGGAAGCAGGGGGGAACGAGCAGTTCTTC
CASSYSEAGGNEQFF
>TRBV4-3|TRBJ2-2|TRBD2|NA
TGCGCCAGCAGCCAGGCGACTAGCGGGAGGGCGTGGACCGGGGAGCTGTTTTTT
CASSQATSGRAWTGELFF
>TRBV7-9|TRBJ2-2|NA|NA
TGTGCCAGCAGCCCACAAACCGGGGGAAAGGACACCGGGGAGCTGTTTTTT
CASSPQTGGKDTGELFF
>TRBV12-3/TRBV12-4|TRBJ1-1|TRBD1|once
TGTGCCAGCGGGGGGACAGGGACCCCTGAAGCTTTCTTT
CASGGTGTPEAFF
>TRBV27|TRBJ1-2|TRBD1|few
TGTGCCAGCAGTGGAAGAGACAGGGGGCGGGGTGGCTACACCTTC
CASSGRDRGRGGYTF
>TRBV12-3/TRBV12-4|TRBJ1-1|NA|NA
TGTGCCAGCAGCCCCTTGCGTGAAGCTTTCTTT
CASSPLREAFF
>TRBV20-1|TRBJ2-2|NA|NA
TGCAGTGCTGGACGATCTGGACAGATGAACACCGGGGAGCTGTTTTTT
CSAGRSGQMNTGELFF
>TRBV19|TRBJ2-1|TRBD2|NA
TGTGCCAGTAGTACCCCAGGACTAGCGGGAGGGCCGAATAACAATGAGCAGTTCTTC
CASSTPGLAGGPNNNEQFF
>TRBV7-2|TRBJ1-5|NA|few
TGTGCCAGCAGCTTAGGGAGGGCGGGGAGCAATCAGCCCCAGCATTTT
CASSLGRAGSNQPQHF
>TRBV20-1|TRBJ2-7|NA|NA
TGCAGTGCCGAGCGCGTGGTCGGATACGAGCAGTACTTC
CSAERVVGYEQYF
>TRBV18|TRBJ2-2|NA|NA
TGTGCCAGCTCACCACCGGGCACCGGGGAGCTGTTTTTT
CASSPPGTGELFF
>TRBV7-2|TRBJ1-6|TRBD1|once
TGTGTCAGCAGCCCCCGAACCGGGACAGGGGGGAATCATAATTCACCCCTCCACTTT
CVSSPRTGTGGNHNSPLHF
>TRBV4-2|TRBJ2-1|TRBD1|NA
TGTGCCAGCAGCCAAGATACAGGGGGGTTGACTGAGCAGTTCTTC
CASSQDTGGLTEQFF
>TRBV5-5|TRBJ2-7|NA|once
TGTGCCAGCAGCTATTCACAGGACGGGGTTGGCGAGCAGTACTTC
CASSYSQDGVGEQYF
>TRBV11-3|TRBJ2-5|NA|NA
TGTGCCAGCAGCCTTGCAGGGGGGGCCCAAGAGACCCAGTACTTC
CASSLAGGAQETQYF
>TRBV7-9|TRBJ1-2|TRBD1|NA
TGTGCCAGCAGCCCAGGGGGGCCTAACTATGGCTACACCTTC
CASSPGGPNYGYTF
>TRBV27|TRBJ2-3|NA|few
TGTGCCAGCAGTTCAATTCTTAGCACAGATACGCAGTATTTT
CASSSILSTDTQYF
>TRBV6-1|TRBJ1-1|NA|NA
TGTGCCAGCAGTAACCGGGGACTGAACACTGAAGCTTTCTTT
CASSNRGLNTEAFF
>TRBV7-3|TRBJ1-2|NA|few
TGTGCCAGCAGCCGCTCCCTTGGGGATGGCTACACCTTC
CASSRSLGDGYTF
>TRBV10-1|TRBJ1-1|NA|few
TGCGCCAGCAGAACTTGGGGCAGGGGAGCTTTCTTT
CASRTWGRGAFF
>TRBV10-3|TRBJ1-2|NA|NA
TGTGCCATCAGTGAGGGGTCCCCAGGCTATGGCTACACCTTC
CAISEGSPGYGYTF
>TRBV6-5|TRBJ2-3|NA|NA
TGTGCCAGCAGTTCTCGGACAGAAGGCACAGATACGCAGTATTTT
CASSSRTEGTDTQYF
>TRBV12-3/TRBV12-4|TRBJ2-5|NA|few
TGTGCCAGCAGCCTCGGGTCCCAAGAGACCCAGTACTTC
CASSLGSQETQYF
>TRBV6-5|TRBJ2-1|TRBD2|few
TGTGCCAGCAGTTACCTGACTAGCGGCCACAATGAGCAGTTCTTC
CASSYLTSGHNEQFF
>TRBV7-9|TRBJ2-1|TRBD2|NA
TGTGCCAGCAGCTGGGGACTAGCGGGGGGTCATGAGCAGTTCTTC
CASSWGLAGGHEQFF
>TRBV28|TRBJ1-2|NA|few
TGTGCCAGCAACGGGGACTATGGCTACACCTTC
CASNGDYGYTF
>TRBV6-2/TRBV6-3|TRBJ1-5|NA|few
TGTGCCAGCAGTTACCGGGCGGTAGGTTCGGGGGTTCAGCCCCAGCATTTT
CASSYRAVGSGVQPQHF
>TRBV9|TRBJ1-5|TRBD1|few
TGTGCCAGCAGCGTGGGGGACAGGGGCAATCAGCCCCAGCATTTT
CASSVGDRGNQPQHF
>TRBV20-1|TRBJ2-1|TRBD1|NA
TGCAGTGCTAGCCGGACCGGGACAGACCGATACAATGAGCAGTTCTTC
CSASRTGTDRYNEQFF
>TRBV20-1|TRBJ1-1|NA|few
TGCAGTGCTCCTCCTCCTGGAAATTGGGACACTGAAGCTTTCTTT
CSAPPPGNWDTEAFF
>TRBV27|TRBJ2-5|NA|few
TGTGCCAGCAGTACCGATTTTGGGGGGACCCAGTACTTC
CASSTDFGGTQYF
>TRBV20-1|TRBJ2-1|NA|NA
TGCAGTGCTAGTGTTGCTGTTGAGCAGTTCTTC
CSASVAVEQFF
>TRBV19|TRBJ2-4|NA|NA
TGTGCCAGTACTGACGGAATAGCCAAAAACATTCAGTACTTC
CASTDGIAKNIQYF
>TRBV20-1|TRBJ2-1|TRBD2|NA
TGCAGTGCTAGAGAGAGGGCTAGCGGTCACAATGAGCAGTTCTTC
CSARERASGHNEQFF
>TRBV28|TRBJ1-6|NA|few
TGTGCCAGCAGTCCTCTCGACAGAGATAATTCACCCCTCCACTTT
CASSPLDRDNSPLHF
>TRBV7-9|TRBJ2-5|TRBD1|NA
TGTGCCAGCAGCTTAGGCCGGGACAGGTTAGAGACCCAGTACTTC
CASSLGRDRLETQYF
>TRBV5-1|TRBJ1-2|NA|NA
TGCGCCAGCACAAGTACAGACTATGGCTACACCTTC
CASTSTDYGYTF
>TRBV7-9|TRBJ1-4|NA|NA
TGTGCCAGCAGCTTAACGGGCGAAAAACTGTTTTTT
CASSLTGEKLFF
>TRBV19|TRBJ1-2|NA|few
TGTGCCAGTAGCCTCAGACAGAATAACTATGGCTACACCTTC
CASSLRQNNYGYTF
>TRBV12-3/TRBV12-4|TRBJ1-1|TRBD1|NA
TGTGCCAGCAGTTTAAGACAGGGATGGGGGGGCACTGAAGCTTTCTTT
CASSLRQGWGGTEAFF
>TRBV7-8|TRBJ1-2|NA|few
TGTGCCAGCAGCTCGAGGCATGGCTACACCTTC
CASSSRHGYTF
>TRBV24-1|TRBJ2-7|TRBD2|NA
TGTGCCACCAGTGACGAAGGGACTAGCGGGAGCGAGCAGTACTTC
CATSDEGTSGSEQYF
>TRBV19|TRBJ1-2|NA|NA
TGTGCCAGTAGTCCTCCAGGACAGCCGCGTATACCTTCTAACTATGGCTACACCTTC
CASSPPGQPRIPSNYGYTF